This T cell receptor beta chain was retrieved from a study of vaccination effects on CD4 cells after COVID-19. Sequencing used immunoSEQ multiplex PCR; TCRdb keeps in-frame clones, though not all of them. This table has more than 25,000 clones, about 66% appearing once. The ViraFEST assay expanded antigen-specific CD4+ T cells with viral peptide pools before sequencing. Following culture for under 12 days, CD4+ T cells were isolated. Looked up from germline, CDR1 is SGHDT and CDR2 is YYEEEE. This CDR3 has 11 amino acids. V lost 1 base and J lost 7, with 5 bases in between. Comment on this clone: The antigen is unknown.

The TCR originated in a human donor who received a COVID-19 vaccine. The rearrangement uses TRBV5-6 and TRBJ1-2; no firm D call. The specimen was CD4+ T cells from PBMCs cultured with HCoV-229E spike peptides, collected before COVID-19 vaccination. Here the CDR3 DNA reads TGTGCCAGCAGCTTGTGGGGTGGCTACACCTTC. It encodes CASSLWGGYTF.